This TCR beta chain was identified in a study of blood T cell repertoires in COVID-19. In the authors' methods: Scientists estimated how many nucleated cells there were by amplifying reference gene primers. The assay was immunoSEQ multiplex PCR, and TCRdb's table has in-frame clones only and misses some. D and trimming were read from the DNA, whereas the V and J calls and clone size are those reported in that table. The table includes around 400,000 clones, around 87% detected once. The V end lost 6 bases, the J end lost 8 bases, and 19 bases lay between the germline ends. The CDR3 length is 14 residues. Germline loops: CDR1 LGHDT, CDR2 YNNKEL (reference sequence).

The chain links TRBV3-1 (or the pseudogene TRBV3-2) to TRBJ1-1; perhaps TRBD1 as D (6 bases). The sequence was collected from a woman aged 55 to 70 with COVID-19, enrolled during active disease. Sequencing was performed on peripheral blood. CDR3 DNA sequence: TGTGCCAGCAGTCAAATCCTCAGGGGAGTCGAAGCTTTCTTT. Its translation is CASSQILRGVEAFF.